What follows are 30 T cell receptor beta chains derived from one specimen sequenced in a study of blood T cell repertoires in COVID-19. TCRdb's copy holds only in-frame clones and misses some; the assay was immunoSEQ multiplex PCR. The sample records under 95,000 clones, approximately 85% being singletons. Sequencing used peripheral blood. These receptors were obtained from a woman aged 80 or older with COVID-19, enrolled during active disease.

V usage is TRBV12-3 or TRBV12-4 and J usage is TRBJ1-4; D is perhaps TRBD1 (6 bases). The V end was cut by 6 bases, the J end by 5 bases, with 7 bases between. The CDR3 sequence is 12 residues long. The DNA of the CDR3 is TGTGCCAGCAGGGACAGAAATGAAAAACTGTTTTTT. It codes for CASRDRNEKLFF.

This chain links TRBV5-4 with TRBJ2-1, with 7 bases that match TRBD2. V was pared by 2 bases and J by 15 bases, with 23 bases of the junction left unmatched. Per the germline V gene, CDR1 is SGHNT and CDR2 is YYREEE (reference sequence). This CDR3 is 17 amino acids long. DNA of the CDR3: TGTGCCAGCAGCTTACAGGCCCCTTGGGCTAGCGGTCTTACGGGGTTCTTC. It specifies CASSLQAPWASGLTGFF.

The V and J genes are TRBV7-2 and TRBJ2-3, with 10 nucleotides matching TRBD2. J was trimmed by 0 bases and V by 4 bases; bases with no gene match: 7. This CDR3 is built from 17 residues. Germline assignment: CDR1 SGHTA and CDR2 FQGNSA. The CDR3 DNA follows: TGTGCCAGCAGCTACCGTACTAGCGGGATTAGCACAGATACGCAGTATTTT. Encoded protein: CASSYRTSGISTDTQYF.

The chain is built from TRBV18 and TRBJ1-6, with 11 nucleotides matching TRBD1. V lost 3 bases to trimming and J lost 11 bases; unmatched junction nucleotides: 9. The CDR3 has 16 residues. Germline CDR1 is KGHSH and CDR2 is LQKENI. The CDR3 is CASSPLRDRGLTPLHF. CDR3 DNA sequence: TGTGCCAGCTCACCCCTCCGGGACAGGGGGTTGACACCCCTCCACTTT.

The V gene is TRBV3-1 (or the pseudogene TRBV3-2), the J gene TRBJ1-4, with TRBD1 matching over 8 bases. The ends lost 0 bases at V and 11 bases at J; junction bases unmatched: 2. CDR3 size: 13 residues. Germline CDR1 reads LGHDT; CDR2 reads YNNKEL (reference sequence). In DNA, the CDR3 is TGTGCCAGCAGCCAAGAAGGACAGGGCAAACTGTTTTTT. Translated, it gives CASSQEGQGKLFF.

In the case of this clone: A junction end diverges from the germline sequence, so it may reflect a read error. This rearrangement joins TRBV11-2 to TRBJ1-4; 7 bases align to TRBD1. The germline V gene encodes CDR1 SGHAT and CDR2 FQNNGV. CDR3 length equals 13 residues. CDR3 bases: TGTGCCACCAGCGGACAGGTTAATGAAAAACTGTTTTTT. It specifies CATSGQVNEKLFF.

This chain connects TRBV21-1 to TRBJ2-7; the D call TRBD1 from the table was never checked on the DNA. TRBV21-1 is shown as a pseudogene. The CDR3 covers 13 residues. As DNA, the CDR3 is TGTGCCAGCAACACACCGGGGGGACAGGGGCTGTACTTC. It codes for CASNTPGGQGLYF.

The rearrangement joins TRBV7-3 to TRBJ2-1, with D hard to call. From germline, CDR1 is SGHTA and CDR2 FQGTGA. The CDR3 totals 13 residues. The V end lost 3 bases, the J end lost 1 base, and 4 bases lay between the germline ends. In DNA, the CDR3 is TGTGCCAGCAGCTTCCGGTCCTACAATGAGCAGTTCTTC. Encoded protein: CASSFRSYNEQFF.

The J gene is TRBJ2-7, the V gene TRBV12-5; maybe TRBD1 (5 bases). The V gene lost 3 bases and the J gene lost 2 bases, with 14 bases spanning the gap. The CDR3 is 15 residues long. The V gene's germline CDR1 is LGHNT and CDR2 FRNRAP. The CDR3 DNA reads as TGTGCTAGTGGTTTCGGGTCAGGGCCCACCTACGAGCAGTACTTC. Its translation: CASGFGSGPTYEQYF.

The V and J genes are TRBV28 and TRBJ2-1; 7 nucleotides line up with TRBD2. J was trimmed by 7 bases and V by 6 bases; bases with no gene match: 18. CDR1 and CDR2 (germline): MDHEN, SYDVKM. The CDR3 spans 17 residues. The CDR3 nucleotides are TGTGCCAGCAGCCAACCCCCGGCGGGAGTGGGGTGGAATGAGCAGTTCTTC. Protein product: CASSQPPAGVGWNEQFF.

This clone is a singleton in its sample. V is TRBV30 and J is TRBJ2-7; 7 positions match TRBD1. This CDR3 contains 14 residues. J was trimmed by 5 bases and V by 3 bases; bases with no gene match: 10. The germline V gene has CDR1 GTSNPN and CDR2 SVGIG (reference sequence). CDR3 residues: CAWRLQGSAHEQYF. DNA of the CDR3: TGTGCCTGGAGGCTACAGGGGTCCGCCCACGAGCAGTACTTC. The complete variable domain, with remaining parts taken from reference TRBV30 and TRBJ2-7, reads SQTIHQWPATLVQPVGSPLSLECTVEGTSNPNLYWYRQAAGRGLQLLFYSVGIGQISSEVPQNLSASRPQDRQFILSSKKLLLSDSGFYLCAWRLQGSAHEQYFGPGTRLTVT.

The rearrangement links TRBV24-1 to TRBJ2-3, with TRBD1 matching over 8 bases. Germline CDR1 KGHDR, CDR2 SFDVKD. Trimming took 9 bases from V and 2 from J; bases not matched to a gene: 9. There are 15 residues in the CDR3. The CDR3 sequence: CATQTGAPYTDTQYF. The CDR3 DNA is TGTGCCACCCAGACAGGGGCACCCTACACAGATACGCAGTATTTT.

The chain combines TRBV5-1 with TRBJ2-2; TRBD2 might be the D (10 bases). This CDR3 is 21 amino acids long. The V gene's germline CDR1 is SGHRS and CDR2 YFSETQ. The V end lost 4 bases, the J end lost 6 bases, and 34 bases lay between the germline ends. The CDR3 here is CASSRHPFGTGSLAGAGELFF. CDR3 DNA: TGCGCCAGCAGCCGCCACCCCTTCGGGACAGGGAGTCTAGCGGGAGCCGGGGAGCTGTTTTTT.

The rearrangement uses TRBV19 and TRBJ2-7; 11 positions match TRBD1. The CDR3 is 15 amino acids. Germline V lookup: CDR1 LNHDA, CDR2 SQIVND (reference sequence). The junction had 5 bases not matched to a gene; V was cut back by 5 bases and J by 2 bases. The CDR3 DNA reads TGTGCCAGTAGTGCCTCGGGACAGGGGGCCTACGAGCAGTACTTC. Amino acids: CASSASGQGAYEQYF.

The chain recombines TRBV27 with TRBJ2-1, with 12 bases matching TRBD2. V lost 2 bases, J lost 7 bases, and 6 bases stayed unmatched. Germline V gene data show CDR1 as MNHEY and CDR2 as SMNVEV (reference sequence). The CDR3 is 16 residues long. The CDR3 reads CASSLLRLAGVNEQFF. In nucleotides, the CDR3 is TGTGCCAGCAGTTTACTTAGACTAGCGGGAGTAAATGAGCAGTTCTTC.

The chain joins TRBV21-1 to TRBJ2-7; the D segment call TRBD2 is taken from the table without a DNA check. TRBV21-1 is tagged as a pseudogene. This CDR3 contains 18 residues. CDR3 in amino acids: CASSKGRPVVREKFEQYF. The CDR3 DNA sequence: TGTGCCAGCAGCAAAGGGCGCCCGGTGGTGAGGGAAAAGTTCGAGCAGTACTTC.

This chain connects TRBV15 to TRBJ2-3, with TRBD1 identical over 7 bases. Trimming at V came to 6 bases and at J to 0 bases, leaving 6 bases not matched to a gene. The CDR3 has 15 residues. Germline CDR1 and CDR2: LNHNV and YYDKDF (reference sequence). The DNA for the CDR3 is TGTGCCACCAGAACACAGGGGCGAAGCACAGATACGCAGTATTTT. It translates to CATRTQGRSTDTQYF. The full variable domain, its missing parts supplied by reference TRBV15 and TRBJ2-3, is DAMVIQNPRYQVTQFGKPVTLSCSQTLNHNVMYWYQQKSSQAPKLLFHYYDKDFNNEADTPDNFQSRRPNTSFCFLDIRSPGLGDTAMYLCATRTQGRSTDTQYFGPGTRLTVL.

This chain joins TRBV5-1 and TRBJ2-3; perhaps TRBD1 as D (6 bases). Germline lookup yields CDR1 SGHRS and CDR2 YFSETQ. With 4 bases removed from V and 2 bases from J, the gap between germline ends came to 17 bases. The CDR3 loop spans 16 amino acids. Here the CDR3 reads CASSPGTNIYTDTQYF. CDR3 coding DNA: TGCGCCAGCAGCCCCGGGACAAACATCTACACAGATACGCAGTATTTT.

In its sample, this clone was seen a few times. J is TRBJ1-1 and V is TRBV18; D gene ambiguous. This CDR3 contains 13 residues. Germline-derived CDR1 and CDR2 are KGHSH and LQKENI. V was cut by 4 bases and J by 0 bases, with 6 bases left in between. CDR3: CASSLSMNTEAFF. DNA for the CDR3: TGTGCCAGCTCACTGAGCATGAACACTGAAGCTTTCTTT.

This sequence joins TRBV5-5 and TRBJ2-3; maybe TRBD1 (6 bases). This CDR3 is built from 15 residues. V gave up 4 bases and J gave up 3 bases, with 15 bases separating them. CDR1 is SGHKS, CDR2 YYEKEE, per germline (reference sequence). The CDR3 DNA reads as TGTGCCAGCAGCATTGATGAGGACAGAACAGATACGCAGTATTTT. Translating gives CASSIDEDRTDTQYF. Combining the CDR3 with reference TRBV5-5 and TRBJ2-3 gives the whole variable domain DAGVTQSPTHLIKTRGQQVTLRCSPISGHKSVSWYQQVLGQGPQFIFQYYEKEERGRGNFPDRFSARQFPNYSSELNVNALLLGDSALYLCASSIDEDRTDTQYFGPGTRLTVL.

This clone was recorded only once. The chain recombines TRBV7-3 with TRBJ2-1, with TRBD2 identical over 9 bases. V shed 7 bases, J shed 12 bases, and the junction held 13 bases outside the gene matches. The CDR3 runs 14 residues. Germline loops: CDR1 SGHTA, CDR2 FQGTGA. CDR3 in amino acids: CASNAGGATTGQFF. The CDR3, as DNA: TGTGCCAGCAACGCGGGAGGGGCCACCACGGGGCAGTTCTTC.

The CDR3 region has the DNA TGTGCCAGTAGTCCGACAGGGGTCCATCAGCCCCAGCATTTT. It codes for CASSPTGVHQPQHF. The genes are TRBV19 and TRBJ1-5, with TRBD1 identical over 8 bases. J lost 5 bases, V lost 5 bases, and 5 bases had no gene match. This CDR3 spans 14 amino acids. CDR1 and CDR2 from the germline V gene are LNHDA and SQIVND (reference sequence).

The V and J genes are TRBV2 and TRBJ1-5; tentatively, D is TRBD1 (5 bases). V was shortened by 7 bases and J by 5 bases, with 15 bases between the two germline ends. The CDR3 is 14 amino acids. CDR1 and CDR2 (germline): SNHLY, FYNNEI. The CDR3 is CASTFTGGDQPQHF. CDR3 in DNA: TGTGCCAGCACGTTCACCGGGGGTGATCAGCCCCAGCATTTT. Full variable domain (outside the CDR3, taken from reference TRBV2 and TRBJ1-5): EPEVTQTPSHQVTQMGQEVILRCVPISNHLYFYWYRQILGQKVEFLVSFYNNEISEKSEIFDDQFSVERPDGSNFTLKIRSTKLEDSAMYFCASTFTGGDQPQHFGDGTRLSIL.

This clone was counted a few times. This rearrangement joins TRBV18 to TRBJ1-5; 10 positions match TRBD1. With V trimmed by 2 bases and J by 2 bases, 3 bases remained unmatched. Germline V gives CDR1 KGHSH, CDR2 LQKENI. The CDR3 loop spans 16 amino acids. CDR3 residues: CASSPDDRGRNQPQHF. The DNA for the CDR3 is TGTGCCAGCTCACCAGATGACAGGGGGCGCAATCAGCCCCAGCATTTT. Filled out from reference TRBV18 and TRBJ1-5, the complete variable domain reads NAGVMQNPRHLVRRRGQEARLRCSPMKGHSHVYWYRQLPEEGLKFMVYLQKENIIDESGMPKERFSAEFPKEGPSILRIQQVVRGDSAAYFCASSPDDRGRNQPQHFGDGTRLSIL.

The V and J genes are TRBV11-2 and TRBJ1-4, with a tentative D call TRBD1 (6 bases). Germline V gives CDR1 SGHAT, CDR2 FQNNGV. The CDR3 length is 19 residues. V was trimmed by 5 bases and J by 6 bases, leaving 28 bases between them. Here the CDR3 reads CASSQRVDSLFWGHEKLFF. CDR3 DNA: TGTGCCAGCAGCCAGAGGGTGGACAGCCTGTTCTGGGGACATGAAAAACTGTTTTTT.

CDR3 in amino acids: CASLPGVGSHTEAFF. The CDR3 DNA reads as TGCGCCAGCCTGCCGGGGGTTGGGAGTCACACTGAAGCTTTCTTT. The V call is TRBV5-1, the J call TRBJ1-1, with D tentatively TRBD1 (5 bases). The length of the CDR3 is 15 residues. V lost 7 bases, J lost 3 bases, and 19 bases lay in between. In germline, CDR1 is SGHRS, CDR2 YFSETQ.

The chain carries TRBV7-2 and TRBJ2-2; TRBD2 matches at 14 bases. The CDR3 has 15 amino acids. Germline V CDR1 and CDR2: SGHTA, FQGNSA. With V trimmed by 5 bases and J by 9 bases, 5 bases remained unmatched. In nucleotides, the CDR3 is TGTGCCAGCAGCCCAAGACTAGCGGGGGGGCGGGAGCTGTTTTTT. Its translation is CASSPRLAGGRELFF.

V gene TRBV5-5 combines with J gene TRBJ1-3, with D tentatively TRBD1 (6 bases). The length of the CDR3 is 16 residues. Germline CDR1 reads SGHKS; CDR2 reads YYEKEE (reference sequence). Trimming left V 3 bases short and J 0 bases short, with 13 bases between. The CDR3 spells CASSSSDRHSGNTIYF. CDR3 DNA sequence: TGTGCCAGCAGCTCCTCCGACAGGCACTCTGGAAACACCATATATTTT.

This chain links TRBV30 with TRBJ1-5; 7 positions agree with TRBD1. V trimming: 1 base; J trimming: 0 bases; junction bases outside the gene matches: 12. Germline CDR1 reads GTSNPN; CDR2 reads SVGIG (reference sequence). The CDR3 spans 18 residues. This chain's CDR3 is CAWSGGRGVSYSNQPQHF. CDR3 nucleotide sequence: TGTGCCTGGAGTGGCGGCAGGGGGGTGTCATATAGCAATCAGCCCCAGCATTTT.

The V call is TRBV2, the J call TRBJ1-6, with D possibly being TRBD1 (6 bases). V was cut by 4 bases and J by 0 bases, with 10 bases left in between. Germline CDR1 SNHLY, CDR2 FYNNEI. The CDR3 has 16 amino acids. The CDR3 DNA follows: TGTGCCAGCAGTGGGACAGCAAGCTCCTATAATTCACCCCTCCACTTT. Translating it yields CASSGTASSYNSPLHF.